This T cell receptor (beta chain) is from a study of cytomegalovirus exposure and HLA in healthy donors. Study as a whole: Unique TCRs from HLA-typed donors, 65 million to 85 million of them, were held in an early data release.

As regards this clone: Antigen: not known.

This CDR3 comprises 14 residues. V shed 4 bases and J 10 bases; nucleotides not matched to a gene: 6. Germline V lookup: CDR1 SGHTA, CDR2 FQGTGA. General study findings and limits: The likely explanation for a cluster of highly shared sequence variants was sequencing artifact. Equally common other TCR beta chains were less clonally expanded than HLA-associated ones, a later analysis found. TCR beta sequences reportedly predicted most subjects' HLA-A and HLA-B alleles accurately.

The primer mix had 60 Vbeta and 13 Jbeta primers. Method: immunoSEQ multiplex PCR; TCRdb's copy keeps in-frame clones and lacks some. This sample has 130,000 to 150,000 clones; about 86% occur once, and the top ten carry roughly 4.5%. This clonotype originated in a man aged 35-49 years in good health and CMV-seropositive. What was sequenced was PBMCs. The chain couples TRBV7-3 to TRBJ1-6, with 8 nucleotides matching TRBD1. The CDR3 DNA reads TGTGCCAGCAGCTCCCGACAGGGGTTATCACCCCTCCACTTT. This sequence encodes CASSSRQGLSPLHF.